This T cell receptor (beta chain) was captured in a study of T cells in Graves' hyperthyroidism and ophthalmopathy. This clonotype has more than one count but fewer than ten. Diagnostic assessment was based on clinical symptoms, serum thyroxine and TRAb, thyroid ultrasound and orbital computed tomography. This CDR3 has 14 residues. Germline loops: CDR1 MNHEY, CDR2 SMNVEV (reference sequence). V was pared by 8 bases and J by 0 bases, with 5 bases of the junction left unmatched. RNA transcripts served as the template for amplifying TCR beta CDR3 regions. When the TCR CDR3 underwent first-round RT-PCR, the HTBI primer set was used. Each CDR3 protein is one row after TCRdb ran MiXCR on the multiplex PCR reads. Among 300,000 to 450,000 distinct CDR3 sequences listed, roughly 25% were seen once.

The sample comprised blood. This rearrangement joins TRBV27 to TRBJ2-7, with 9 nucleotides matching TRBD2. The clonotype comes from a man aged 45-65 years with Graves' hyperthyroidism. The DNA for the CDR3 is TGTGCCAGCCGGGAGACTAGCGGCTCCTACGAGCAGTACTTC. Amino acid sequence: CASRETSGSYEQYF.